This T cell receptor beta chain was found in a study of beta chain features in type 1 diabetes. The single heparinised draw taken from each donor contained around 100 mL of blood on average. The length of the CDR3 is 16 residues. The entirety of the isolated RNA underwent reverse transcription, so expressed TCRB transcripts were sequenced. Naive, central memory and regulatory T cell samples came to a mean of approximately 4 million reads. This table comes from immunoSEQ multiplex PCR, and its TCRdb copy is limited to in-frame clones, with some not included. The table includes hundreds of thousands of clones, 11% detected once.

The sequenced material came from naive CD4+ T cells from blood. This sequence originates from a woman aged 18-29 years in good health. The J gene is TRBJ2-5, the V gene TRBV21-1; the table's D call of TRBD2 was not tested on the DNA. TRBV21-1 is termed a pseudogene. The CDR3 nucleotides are TGTGCCAGCAGCAAAGTGGAGGGCGTTGGACAAGAGACCCAGTACTTC. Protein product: CASSKVEGVGQETQYF.